This passage covers 19 T cell receptor beta chains from one sample sequenced in a study of blood T cell repertoires in COVID-19. Libraries were prepared by immunoSEQ multiplex PCR; TCRdb keeps only in-frame clonotypes and omits some of them. The sample holds 130,000 or so clones, 82% seen once. Sample: peripheral blood. These receptors all come from a human donor in a cohort sampled during active COVID-19.

The chain has TRBV27 and TRBJ1-2; D is unclear. This CDR3 comprises 13 residues. V was cut by 5 bases and J by 4 bases, with 11 bases left in between. Germline V gives CDR1 MNHEY, CDR2 SMNVEV (reference sequence). DNA for the CDR3: TGTGCCAGCAGTCCCGAGGGCTTCTATGGCTACACCTTC. The encoded protein is CASSPEGFYGYTF.

The chain recombines TRBV18 with TRBJ1-5; 10 bases map to TRBD1. V trimming: 3 bases; J trimming: 5 bases; junction bases outside the gene matches: 4. This CDR3 contains 15 residues. In germline, CDR1 is KGHSH, CDR2 LQKENI. This CDR3 reads CASSPGTGDHQPQHF. Here the CDR3 DNA reads TGTGCCAGCTCACCCGGGACAGGGGATCATCAGCCCCAGCATTTT. Drawing the rest from reference TRBV18 and TRBJ1-5, the complete variable domain is NAGVMQNPRHLVRRRGQEARLRCSPMKGHSHVYWYRQLPEEGLKFMVYLQKENIIDESGMPKERFSAEFPKEGPSILRIQQVVRGDSAAYFCASSPGTGDHQPQHFGDGTRLSIL.

The chain carries TRBV21-1 and TRBJ2-3; no DNA check was done on the table's D call, TRBD1. TRBV21-1 counts as a pseudogene. This CDR3 has 16 amino acids. The CDR3 sequence: CASSKVPGANTDTQYF. In nucleotides, the CDR3 is TGTGCCAGCAGCAAAGTTCCAGGGGCCAACACAGATACGCAGTATTTT.

This chain connects TRBV25-1 to TRBJ1-2, with a possible D match to TRBD1 (6 bases). From germline, CDR1 is MGHDK and CDR2 SYGVNS. V was pared by 4 bases and J by 4 bases, with 10 bases between. The CDR3 contains 13 residues. The CDR3 protein is CASSGGGVYGYTF. The DNA of the CDR3 is TGTGCCAGCAGTGGCGGGGGCGTCTATGGCTACACCTTC.

The gene calls are TRBV7-9 and TRBJ2-2; 8 bases agree with TRBD2. CDR3 length equals 16 residues. Trimming removed 2 bases from V and 2 bases from J; junction bases left unmatched: 4. Germline-derived CDR1 and CDR2 are SEHNR and FQNEAQ (reference sequence). The CDR3 DNA follows: TGTGCCAGCAGCTTATCGGCGGGGGGTAACACCGGGGAGCTGTTTTTT. As protein: CASSLSAGGNTGELFF.

This chain uses TRBV6-6 with TRBJ2-2; 10 nucleotides align to TRBD2. CDR3 length: 16 residues. CDR1 is MNHNY, CDR2 SVGAGI, per germline (reference sequence). The V and J ends lost 0 bases and 10 bases, in that order; junction bases with no gene match: 8. CDR3 DNA sequence: TGTGCCAGCAGTTACTCGATACTAGCGGGGCCGTCGGAGCTGTTTTTT. This codes for CASSYSILAGPSELFF.

This clone was observed a few times. This sequence joins TRBV5-1 and TRBJ1-3; 7 bases align to TRBD1. V dropped 0 bases and J dropped 2; count of bases not matched to a gene: 5. The CDR3 is 16 residues long. In germline, CDR1 is SGHRS, CDR2 YFSETQ. CDR3: CASSLAPTGTGNTIYF. The CDR3 nucleotides are TGCGCCAGCAGCTTGGCACCGACAGGGACTGGAAACACCATATATTTT.

This rearrangement joins TRBV11-2 to TRBJ2-5; no reliable D call. Germline V gene data show CDR1 as SGHAT and CDR2 as FQNNGV. V was trimmed by 1 base and J by 2 bases, leaving 11 bases between them. The CDR3 runs 15 residues. CDR3 protein: CASSLAVSGQETQYF. Here the CDR3 DNA reads TGTGCCAGCAGCTTAGCAGTGTCAGGTCAAGAGACCCAGTACTTC.

This clone was observed once. The gene calls are TRBV11-2 and TRBJ2-1, with 8 bases identical to TRBD1. J lost 5 bases, V lost 6 bases, and 9 bases had no gene match. Germline V gene lookup returns CDR1 SGHAT and CDR2 FQNNGV. The CDR3 consists of 15 residues. The CDR3 nucleotides are TGTGCCAGCAGTCCAAAGGACAGGGCCCACAATGAGCAGTTCTTC. This sequence encodes CASSPKDRAHNEQFF.

This rearrangement joins TRBV28 to TRBJ1-3; 12 bases are shared with TRBD1. V lost 5 bases, J lost 4 bases, and 9 bases stayed unmatched. The CDR3 has 17 residues. Per germline, CDR1 MDHEN and CDR2 SYDVKM. The DNA of the CDR3 is TGTGCCAGCAGTCAAGAATTCGGGACAGGGGGCGGAAACACCATATATTTT. Its protein product is CASSQEFGTGGGNTIYF. Supplemented by reference TRBV28 and TRBJ1-3, the full variable domain reads DVKVTQSSRYLVKRTGEKVFLECVQDMDHENMFWYRQDPGLGLRLIYFSYDVKMKEKGDIPEGYSVSREKKERFSLILESASTNQTSMYLCASSQEFGTGGGNTIYFGEGSWLTVV.

V and J are TRBV19 and TRBJ1-4; D is possibly TRBD1 (5 bases). The germline V and J ends were trimmed by 5 bases and 6 bases, with 13 bases remaining between them. Germline CDR1 and CDR2: LNHDA and SQIVND (reference sequence). This CDR3 has 14 residues. The CDR3 bases are TGTGCCAGTAGTCCTCAAGGGGCAGATGAAAAACTGTTTTTT. Translation gives CASSPQGADEKLFF.

This chain connects TRBV6-5 to TRBJ2-5; the D is unclear. Trimming removed 2 bases at V and 4 bases at J, with 2 bases between. This CDR3 comprises 11 residues. Per germline, CDR1 MNHEY and CDR2 SVGAGI. CDR3 loop: CASSYRETQYF. CDR3 nucleotide sequence: TGTGCCAGCAGTTACCGAGAGACCCAGTACTTC.

The chain has TRBV19 and TRBJ1-2; a possible D gene is TRBD1 (5 bases). V dropped 6 bases and J dropped 4 bases, with 21 bases sitting between them. The germline V gene has CDR1 LNHDA and CDR2 SQIVND (reference sequence). The CDR3 totals 16 residues. This CDR3 is CASRTPQASGLYGYTF. CDR3 nucleotides: TGTGCCAGTAGGACACCACAGGCCTCCGGTCTCTATGGCTACACCTTC.

The chain joins TRBV7-9 to TRBJ2-1, with a tentative D call TRBD2 (7 bases). The CDR3 has 16 residues. Trimming removed 1 base at V and 2 bases at J, with 12 bases between. Germline assignment: CDR1 SEHNR and CDR2 FQNEAQ (reference sequence). CDR3 bases: TGTGCCAGCAGCTTAGGGGCGGGGGCCCCCTACAATGAGCAGTTCTTC. Translating gives CASSLGAGAPYNEQFF.

Here the CDR3 reads CASRPSWEGATNEKLFF. The CDR3, as DNA: TGTGCAAGTCGCCCCTCCTGGGAGGGAGCAACTAATGAAAAACTGTTTTTT. The chain couples TRBV12-2 to TRBJ1-4. TRBV12-2 is termed a pseudogene. CDR3 length equals 17 residues.

This clone has more than one count but fewer than ten. The V and J genes are TRBV7-6 and TRBJ1-5; D not resolved. CDR3 length: 16 amino acids. The V and J ends lost 1 base and 3 bases respectively, with 13 bases between them. Looked up from germline, CDR1 is SGHVS and CDR2 is FNYEAQ. Here the CDR3 DNA reads TGTGCCAGCAGCTTAGGAGCGTCCAGTACCAATCAGCCCCAGCATTTT. Encoded protein: CASSLGASSTNQPQHF.

The rearrangement links TRBV7-2 to TRBJ2-7; D possibly corresponds to TRBD1 (6 bases). CDR1 is SGHTA and CDR2 is FQGNSA in the germline V gene. This CDR3 contains 14 residues. V lost 5 bases and J 2 bases, leaving 13 bases between the germline ends. As DNA, the CDR3 is TGTGCCAGCAGCCCCCAACAGGGACCCTACGAGCAGTACTTC. Translated, it gives CASSPQQGPYEQYF. The whole variable domain, filled in from reference TRBV7-2 and TRBJ2-7, reads GAGVSQSPSNKVTEKGKDVELRCDPISGHTALYWYRQSLGQGLEFLIYFQGNSAPDKSGLPSDRFSAERTGGSVSTLTIQRTQQEDSAVYLCASSPQQGPYEQYFGPGTRLTVT.

The chain has TRBV7-2 and TRBJ1-4; TRBD1 is a possible D gene (6 bases). V was clipped by 5 bases and J by 6 bases, with 10 bases between them. The CDR3 runs 13 residues. In germline, CDR1 is SGHTA, CDR2 FQGNSA. The CDR3: CASSQGSDEKLFF. DNA of the CDR3: TGTGCCAGCAGCCAGGGGAGTGATGAAAAACTGTTTTTT.

This clone has just a few counts. This chain joins TRBV6-1 and TRBJ2-3, with D hard to call. Deletions cut 2 bases from V and 5 bases from J, with 11 bases between. The CDR3 contains 14 residues. The V gene's germline CDR1 is MNHNS and CDR2 SASEGT. The CDR3 DNA reads as TGTGCCAGCAGTGAAACAAGATCACGAGATACGCAGTATTTT. This translates into CASSETRSRDTQYF.